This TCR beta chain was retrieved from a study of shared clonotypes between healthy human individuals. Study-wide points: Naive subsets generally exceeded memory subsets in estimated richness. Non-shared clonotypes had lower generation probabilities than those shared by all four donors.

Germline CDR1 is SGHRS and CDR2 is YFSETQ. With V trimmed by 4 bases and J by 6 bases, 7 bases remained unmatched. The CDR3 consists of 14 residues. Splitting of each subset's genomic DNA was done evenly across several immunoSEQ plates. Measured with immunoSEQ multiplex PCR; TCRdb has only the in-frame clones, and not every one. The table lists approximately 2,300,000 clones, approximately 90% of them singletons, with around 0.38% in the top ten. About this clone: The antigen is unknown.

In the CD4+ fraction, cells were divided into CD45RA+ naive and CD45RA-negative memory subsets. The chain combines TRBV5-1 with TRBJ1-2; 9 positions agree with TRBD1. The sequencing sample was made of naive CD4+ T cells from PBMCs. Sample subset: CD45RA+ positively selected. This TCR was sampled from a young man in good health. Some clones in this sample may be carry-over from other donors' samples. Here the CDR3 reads CASSAEQGADGYTF. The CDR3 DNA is TGCGCCAGCAGCGCTGAACAGGGGGCGGATGGCTACACCTTC.